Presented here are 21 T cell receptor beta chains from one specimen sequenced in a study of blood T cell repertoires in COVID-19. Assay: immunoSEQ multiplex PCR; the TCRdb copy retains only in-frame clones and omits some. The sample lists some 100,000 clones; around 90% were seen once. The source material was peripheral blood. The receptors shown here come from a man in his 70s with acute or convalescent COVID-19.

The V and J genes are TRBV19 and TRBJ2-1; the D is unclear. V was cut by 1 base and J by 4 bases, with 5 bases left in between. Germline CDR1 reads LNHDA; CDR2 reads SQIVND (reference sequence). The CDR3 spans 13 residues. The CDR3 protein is CASSIASYNEQFF. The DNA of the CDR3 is TGTGCCAGTAGTATAGCTTCTTACAATGAGCAGTTCTTC. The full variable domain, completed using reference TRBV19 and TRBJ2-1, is DGGITQSPKYLFRKEGQNVTLSCEQNLNHDAMYWYRQDPGQGLRLIYYSQIVNDFQKGDIAEGYSVSREKKESFPLTVTSAQKNPTAFYLCASSIASYNEQFFGPGTRLTVL.

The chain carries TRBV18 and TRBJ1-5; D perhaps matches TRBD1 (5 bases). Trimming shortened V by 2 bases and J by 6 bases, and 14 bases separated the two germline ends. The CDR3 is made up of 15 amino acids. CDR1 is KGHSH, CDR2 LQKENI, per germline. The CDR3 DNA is TGTGCCAGCTCACCAGTATCGGGCAGGGCTCAGCCCCAGCATTTT. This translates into CASSPVSGRAQPQHF.

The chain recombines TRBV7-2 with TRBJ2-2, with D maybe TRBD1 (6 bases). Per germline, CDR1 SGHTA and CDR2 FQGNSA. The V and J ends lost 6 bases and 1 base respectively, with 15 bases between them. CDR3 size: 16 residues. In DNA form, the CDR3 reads TGTGCCAGCAGTTTTCCGGGACACCAGAACACCGGGGAGCTGTTTTTT. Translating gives CASSFPGHQNTGELFF.

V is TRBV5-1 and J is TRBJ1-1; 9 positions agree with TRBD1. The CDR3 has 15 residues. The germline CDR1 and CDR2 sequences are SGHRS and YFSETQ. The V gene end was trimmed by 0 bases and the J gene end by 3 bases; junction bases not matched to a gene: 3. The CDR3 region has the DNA TGCGCCAGCAGCTTGGCAGGGACAGGGTACACTGAAGCTTTCTTT. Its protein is CASSLAGTGYTEAFF.

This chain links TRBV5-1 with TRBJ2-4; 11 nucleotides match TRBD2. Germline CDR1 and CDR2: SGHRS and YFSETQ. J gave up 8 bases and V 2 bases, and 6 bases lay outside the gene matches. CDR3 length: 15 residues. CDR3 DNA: TGCGCCAGCAGCTTAGCGGGACTAGCGGCCGACATTCAGTACTTC. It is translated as CASSLAGLAADIQYF. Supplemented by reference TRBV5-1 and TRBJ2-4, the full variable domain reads KAGVTQTPRYLIKTRGQQVTLSCSPISGHRSVSWYQQTPGQGLQFLFEYFSETQRNKGNFPGRFSGRQFSNSRSEMNVSTLELGDSALYLCASSLAGLAADIQYFGAGTRLSVL.

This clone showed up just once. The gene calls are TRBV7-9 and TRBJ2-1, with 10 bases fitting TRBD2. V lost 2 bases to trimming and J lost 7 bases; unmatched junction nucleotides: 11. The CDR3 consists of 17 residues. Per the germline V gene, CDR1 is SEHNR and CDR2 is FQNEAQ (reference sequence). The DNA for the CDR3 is TGTGCCAGCAGCTTAATTCTAGCGGGAGTTCAGTGGAATGAGCAGTTCTTC. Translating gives CASSLILAGVQWNEQFF.

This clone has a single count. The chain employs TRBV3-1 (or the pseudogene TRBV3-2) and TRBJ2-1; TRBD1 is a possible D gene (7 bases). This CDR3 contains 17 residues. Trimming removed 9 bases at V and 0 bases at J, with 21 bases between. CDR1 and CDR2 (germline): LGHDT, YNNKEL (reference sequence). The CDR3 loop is CASGYRGLASSYNEQFF. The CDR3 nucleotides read TGTGCCAGTGGGTATAGGGGGCTAGCGAGCTCCTACAATGAGCAGTTCTTC.

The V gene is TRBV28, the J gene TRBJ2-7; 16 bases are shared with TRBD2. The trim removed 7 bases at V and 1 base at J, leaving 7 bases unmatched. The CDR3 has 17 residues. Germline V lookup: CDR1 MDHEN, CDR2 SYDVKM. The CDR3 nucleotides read TGTGCCAGCAAAGGGACTAGCGGGAGGGCGCGTTCCTACGAGCAGTACTTC. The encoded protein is CASKGTSGRARSYEQYF.

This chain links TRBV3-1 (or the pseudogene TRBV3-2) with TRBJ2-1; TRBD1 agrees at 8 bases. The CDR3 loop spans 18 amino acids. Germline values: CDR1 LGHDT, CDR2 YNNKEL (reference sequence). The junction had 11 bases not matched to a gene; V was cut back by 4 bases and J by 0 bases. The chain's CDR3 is CASSRVGQGLSSYNEQFF. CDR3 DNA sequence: TGTGCCAGCAGCCGCGTCGGACAGGGTTTGAGCTCCTACAATGAGCAGTTCTTC.

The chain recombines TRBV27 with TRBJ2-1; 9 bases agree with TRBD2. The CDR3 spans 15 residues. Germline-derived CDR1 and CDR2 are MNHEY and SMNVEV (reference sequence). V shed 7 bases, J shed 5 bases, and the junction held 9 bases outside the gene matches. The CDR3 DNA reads TGTGCCAGCACCCAGGGACTAGCTGGGGACAATGAGCAGTTCTTC. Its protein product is CASTQGLAGDNEQFF.

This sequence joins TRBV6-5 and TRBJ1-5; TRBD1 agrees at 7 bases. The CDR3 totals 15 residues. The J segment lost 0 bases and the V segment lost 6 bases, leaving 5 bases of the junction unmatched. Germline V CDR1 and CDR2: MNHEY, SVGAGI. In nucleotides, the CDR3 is TGTGCCAGCAGGTTGACAGGGTATAGCAATCAGCCCCAGCATTTT. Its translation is CASRLTGYSNQPQHF.

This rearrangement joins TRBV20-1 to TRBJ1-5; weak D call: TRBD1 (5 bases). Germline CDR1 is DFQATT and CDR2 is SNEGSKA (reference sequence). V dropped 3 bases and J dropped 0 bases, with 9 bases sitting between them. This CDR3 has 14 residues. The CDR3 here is CSASMTDSNQPQHF. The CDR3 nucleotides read TGCAGTGCTAGTATGACAGATAGCAATCAGCCCCAGCATTTT.

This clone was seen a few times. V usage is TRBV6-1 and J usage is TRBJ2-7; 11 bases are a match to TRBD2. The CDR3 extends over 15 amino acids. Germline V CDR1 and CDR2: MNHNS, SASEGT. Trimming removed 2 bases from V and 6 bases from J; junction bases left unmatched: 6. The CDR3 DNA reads TGTGCCAGCAGTGAAATCCTAGCGGGAGGCGTCGAGCAGTACTTC. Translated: CASSEILAGGVEQYF.

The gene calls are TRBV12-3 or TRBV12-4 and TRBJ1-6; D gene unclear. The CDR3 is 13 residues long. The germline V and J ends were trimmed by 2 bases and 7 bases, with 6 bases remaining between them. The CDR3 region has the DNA TGTGCCAGCAGTTTAACAGCCAATTCACCCCTCCACTTT. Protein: CASSLTANSPLHF.

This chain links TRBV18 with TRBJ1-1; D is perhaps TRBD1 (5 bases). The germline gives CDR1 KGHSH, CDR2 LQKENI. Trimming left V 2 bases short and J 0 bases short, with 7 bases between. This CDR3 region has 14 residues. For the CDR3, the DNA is TGTGCCAGCTCACCAAGGACAATGAACACTGAAGCTTTCTTT. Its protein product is CASSPRTMNTEAFF.

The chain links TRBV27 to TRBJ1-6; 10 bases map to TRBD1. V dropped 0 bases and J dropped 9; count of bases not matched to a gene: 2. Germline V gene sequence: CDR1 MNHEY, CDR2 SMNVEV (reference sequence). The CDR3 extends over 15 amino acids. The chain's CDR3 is CASSLSRDRGSPLHF. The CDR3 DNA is TGTGCCAGCAGTTTATCGAGGGACAGGGGTTCACCCCTCCACTTT.

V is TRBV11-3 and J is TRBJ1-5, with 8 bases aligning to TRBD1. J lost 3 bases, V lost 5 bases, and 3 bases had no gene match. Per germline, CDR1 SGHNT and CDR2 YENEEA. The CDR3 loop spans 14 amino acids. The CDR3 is CASSRTGYNQPQHF. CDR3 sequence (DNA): TGTGCCAGCAGCCGGACAGGGTACAATCAGCCCCAGCATTTT.

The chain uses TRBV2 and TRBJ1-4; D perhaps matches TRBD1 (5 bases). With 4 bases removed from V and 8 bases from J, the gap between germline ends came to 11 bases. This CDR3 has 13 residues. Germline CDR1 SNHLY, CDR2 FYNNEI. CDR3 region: CASSAGRQEKLFF. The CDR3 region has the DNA TGTGCCAGCAGTGCAGGGCGGCAGGAAAAACTGTTTTTT.

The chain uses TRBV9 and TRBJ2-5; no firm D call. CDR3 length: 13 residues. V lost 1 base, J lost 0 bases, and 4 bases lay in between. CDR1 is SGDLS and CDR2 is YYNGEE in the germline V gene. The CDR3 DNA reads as TGTGCCAGCAGCGTACTCGACCAAGAGACCCAGTACTTC. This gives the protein CASSVLDQETQYF.

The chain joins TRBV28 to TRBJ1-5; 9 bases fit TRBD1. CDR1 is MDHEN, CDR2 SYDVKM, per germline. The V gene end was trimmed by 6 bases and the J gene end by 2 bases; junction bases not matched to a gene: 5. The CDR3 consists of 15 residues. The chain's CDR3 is CASRRTGGGNQPQHF. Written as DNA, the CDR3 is TGTGCCAGCAGGCGAACAGGGGGCGGCAATCAGCCCCAGCATTTT.

The CDR3 loop is CASSLDRDRYTF. The CDR3 region has the DNA TGTGCCAGCAGCTTGGACAGGGATCGCTACACCTTC. This chain links TRBV5-6 with TRBJ1-2, with D tentatively TRBD1 (6 bases). This CDR3 has 12 residues. The germline V and J ends were trimmed by 0 bases and 9 bases, with 9 bases remaining between them. Germline V lookup: CDR1 SGHDT, CDR2 YYEEEE.